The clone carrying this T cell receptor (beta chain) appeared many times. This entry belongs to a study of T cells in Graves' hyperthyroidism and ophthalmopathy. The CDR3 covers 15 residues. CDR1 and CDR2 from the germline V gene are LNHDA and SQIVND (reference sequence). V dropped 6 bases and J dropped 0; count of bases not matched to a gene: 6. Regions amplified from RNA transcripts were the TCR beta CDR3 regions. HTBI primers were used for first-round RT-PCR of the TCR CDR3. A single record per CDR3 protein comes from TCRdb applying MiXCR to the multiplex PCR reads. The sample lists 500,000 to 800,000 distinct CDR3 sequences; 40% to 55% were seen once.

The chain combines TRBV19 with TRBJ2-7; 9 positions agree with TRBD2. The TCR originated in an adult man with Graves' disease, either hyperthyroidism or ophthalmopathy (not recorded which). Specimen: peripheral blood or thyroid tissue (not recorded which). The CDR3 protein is CASSPSGTFSYEQYF. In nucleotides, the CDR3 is TGTGCCAGTAGCCCTAGCGGGACGTTCTCCTACGAGCAGTACTTC.